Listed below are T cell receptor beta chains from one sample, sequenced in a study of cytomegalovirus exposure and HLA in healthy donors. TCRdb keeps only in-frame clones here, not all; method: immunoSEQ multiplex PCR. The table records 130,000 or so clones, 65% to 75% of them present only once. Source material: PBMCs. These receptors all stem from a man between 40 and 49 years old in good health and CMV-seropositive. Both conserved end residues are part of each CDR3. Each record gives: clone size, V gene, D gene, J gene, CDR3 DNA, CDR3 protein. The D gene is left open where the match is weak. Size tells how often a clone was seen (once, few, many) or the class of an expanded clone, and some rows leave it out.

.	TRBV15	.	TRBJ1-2	TGTGCCACCAGCAGAGATCAGGCGGAGGGAAACTATGGCTACACCTTC	CATSRDQAEGNYGYTF
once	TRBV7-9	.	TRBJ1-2	TGTGCCAGCAGCTTCACAGGGAACTATGGCTACACCTTC	CASSFTGNYGYTF
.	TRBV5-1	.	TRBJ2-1	TGCGCCAGCAGCTTGGTTGGGGGGAATGAGCAGTTCTTC	CASSLVGGNEQFF
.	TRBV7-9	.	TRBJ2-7	TGTGCCAGCAGCCTTTCCCCTAGGGAGCAGTACTTC	CASSLSPREQYF
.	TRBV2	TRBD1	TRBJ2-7	TGTGCCAGCAGGGGGACAGGGCCAAGGGAATACTTC	CASRGTGPREYF
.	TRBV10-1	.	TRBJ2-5	TGCGCCAGCAGTGAATCGGTCGGGACCCAGTACTTC	CASSESVGTQYF
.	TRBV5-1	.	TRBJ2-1	TGCGCCAGCAGCCAAATCCGGGACTCTGAGCAGTTCTTC	CASSQIRDSEQFF
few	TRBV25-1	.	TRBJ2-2	TGTGCCAGCAGTGAATCGTGGAACACCGGGGAGCTGTTTTTT	CASSESWNTGELFF
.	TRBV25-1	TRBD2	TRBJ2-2	TGTGCCAGCAGTGAATATAGAGCGGGGAGGAACACCGGGGAGCTGTTTTTT	CASSEYRAGRNTGELFF
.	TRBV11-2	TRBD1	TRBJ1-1	TGTGCCAGCAGCCCACAGGGGCCTCGGAACACTGAAGCTTTCTTT	CASSPQGPRNTEAFF
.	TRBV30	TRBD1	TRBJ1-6	TGTGCCTGGAGGGGACAGGGGCTCCCCTATTCACCCCTCCACTTT	CAWRGQGLPYSPLHF
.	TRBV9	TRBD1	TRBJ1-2	TGTGCCAGCAGCTTTGGGACAGGGGTAGACTACACCTTC	CASSFGTGVDYTF
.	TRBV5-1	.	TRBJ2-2	TGCGCCAGCAGCGTGGGAGGAAGGGAGCTGTTTTTT	CASSVGGRELFF
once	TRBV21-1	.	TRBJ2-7	TGTGCCAGTTCAAAACCGGGACTAGCTAGCGAGCAGTACTTC	CASSKPGLASEQYF
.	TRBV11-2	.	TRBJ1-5	TGTGCCAGCAGCTTACTGGGGGGGTATCAGCCCCAGCATTTT	CASSLLGGYQPQHF
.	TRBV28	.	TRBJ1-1	TGTGCCAGCACCGAGGGTGGAGTCACTGAAGCTTTCTTT	CASTEGGVTEAFF
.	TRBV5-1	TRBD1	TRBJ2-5	TGCGCCAGCAGCTTGTCCGGGACAGGAGAGACCCAGTACTTC	CASSLSGTGETQYF
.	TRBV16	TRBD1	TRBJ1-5	TGTGCCAGCAGCCAAGGTCTCCAGGGGGTAGGTCAGCCCCAGCATTTT	CASSQGLQGVGQPQHF
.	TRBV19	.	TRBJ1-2	TGTGCCAGTAGCCCTCCTGTAAACTATGGCTACACCTTC	CASSPPVNYGYTF
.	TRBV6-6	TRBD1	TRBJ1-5	TGTGCCAGCAGTTACTTGCCATTAGACAGGGCTCAGCCCCAGCATTTT	CASSYLPLDRAQPQHF
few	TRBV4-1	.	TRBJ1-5	TGCGCCAGCAGCCAAGCCCGCCGGGGGCAGCCCCAGCATTTT	CASSQARRGQPQHF
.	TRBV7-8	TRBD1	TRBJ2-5	TGTGCCAGCAGCCTACGACAGGGGGAGACCCAGTACTTC	CASSLRQGETQYF
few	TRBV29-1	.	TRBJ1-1	TGCAGCGTTGAATCGGAGGGGAAGGGAAACCACGGGGACCCGGGGGCTGAAGCTTTCTTT	CSVESEGKGNHGDPGAEAFF
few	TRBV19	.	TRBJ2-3	TGTGCCAGTAGTACCCGCCGGGACTCAAGAAGGACAGATACGCAGTATTTT	CASSTRRDSRRTDTQYF
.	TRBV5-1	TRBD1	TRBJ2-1	TGCGCCAGCAGCGTAGCCGCCGGGACAGTCTACAATGAGCAGTTCTTC	CASSVAAGTVYNEQFF
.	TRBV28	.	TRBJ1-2	TGTGCCAGCAGTCTGACACGGAACTATGGCTACACCTTC	CASSLTRNYGYTF
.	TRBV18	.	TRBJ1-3	TGTGCCAGCTCACCGTCCTCGGGGGGCGGAAACACCATATATTTT	CASSPSSGGGNTIYF
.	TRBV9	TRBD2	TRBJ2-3	TGTGCCAGCAGCAGATTAGCGGGACTCACAGATACGCAGTATTTT	CASSRLAGLTDTQYF
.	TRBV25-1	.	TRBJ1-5	TGTGCCAGCAGTGAGGGGGGGGCCTTCCCCCATCCCCAGCATTTT	CASSEGGAFPHPQHF
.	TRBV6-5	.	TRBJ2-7	TGTGCCAGCAGTTACGAGTACCTACCGGGGTACTTC	CASSYEYLPGYF
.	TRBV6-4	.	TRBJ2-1	TGTGCCAGCAGTGACCGCGCCGGAACCAGGTACAATGAGCAGTTCTTC	CASSDRAGTRYNEQFF
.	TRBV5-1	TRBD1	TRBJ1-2	TGCGCCAGCAGCTTGGGCCCGGGACAGTTAAACTATGGCTACACCTTC	CASSLGPGQLNYGYTF
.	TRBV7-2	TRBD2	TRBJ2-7	TGTGCCAGCAGCCAGCCGGGACTAGCGGGGTACGAGCAGTACTTC	CASSQPGLAGYEQYF
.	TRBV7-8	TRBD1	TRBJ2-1	TGTGCCAGCAGTCAAAGGGTGGGGACAGGGGGCTACAATGAGCAGTTCTTC	CASSQRVGTGGYNEQFF